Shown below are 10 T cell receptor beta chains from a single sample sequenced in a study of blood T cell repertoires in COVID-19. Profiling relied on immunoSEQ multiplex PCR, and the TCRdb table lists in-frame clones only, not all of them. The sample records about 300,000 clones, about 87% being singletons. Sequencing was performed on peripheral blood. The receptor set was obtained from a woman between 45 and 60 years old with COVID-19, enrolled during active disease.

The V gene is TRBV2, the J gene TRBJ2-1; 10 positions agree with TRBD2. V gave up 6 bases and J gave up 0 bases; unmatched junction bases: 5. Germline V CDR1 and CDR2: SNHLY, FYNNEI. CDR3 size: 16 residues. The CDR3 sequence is CASSRAGGSSYNEQFF. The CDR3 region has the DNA TGTGCCAGCAGCCGAGCGGGAGGGAGCTCCTACAATGAGCAGTTCTTC.

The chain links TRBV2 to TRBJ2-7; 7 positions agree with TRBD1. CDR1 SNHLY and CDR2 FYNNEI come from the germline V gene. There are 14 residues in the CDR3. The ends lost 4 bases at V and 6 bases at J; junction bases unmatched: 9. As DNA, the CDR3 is TGTGCCAGCAGTGCCCTCCGACAGGGATCCGAGCAGTACTTC. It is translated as CASSALRQGSEQYF.

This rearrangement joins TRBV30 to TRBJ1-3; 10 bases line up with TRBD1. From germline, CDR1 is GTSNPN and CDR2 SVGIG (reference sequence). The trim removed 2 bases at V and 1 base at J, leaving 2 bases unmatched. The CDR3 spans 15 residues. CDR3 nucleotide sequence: TGTGCCTGGAGTCCGGACAGGGGGTCTGGAAACACCATATATTTT. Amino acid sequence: CAWSPDRGSGNTIYF. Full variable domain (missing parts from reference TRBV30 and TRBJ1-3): SQTIHQWPATLVQPVGSPLSLECTVEGTSNPNLYWYRQAAGRGLQLLFYSVGIGQISSEVPQNLSASRPQDRQFILSSKKLLLSDSGFYLCAWSPDRGSGNTIYFGEGSWLTVV.

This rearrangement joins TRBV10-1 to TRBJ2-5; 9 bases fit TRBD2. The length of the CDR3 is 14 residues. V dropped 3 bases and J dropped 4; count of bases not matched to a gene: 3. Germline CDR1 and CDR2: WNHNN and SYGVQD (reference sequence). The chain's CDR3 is CASSDSSGVETQYF. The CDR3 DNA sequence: TGCGCCAGCAGTGATTCTAGCGGGGTAGAGACCCAGTACTTC.

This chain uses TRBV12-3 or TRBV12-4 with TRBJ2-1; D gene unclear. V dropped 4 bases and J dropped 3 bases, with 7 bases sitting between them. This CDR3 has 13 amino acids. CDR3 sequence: CASSSLFYNEQFF. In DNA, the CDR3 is TGTGCCAGCAGTTCCCTGTTCTACAATGAGCAGTTCTTC.

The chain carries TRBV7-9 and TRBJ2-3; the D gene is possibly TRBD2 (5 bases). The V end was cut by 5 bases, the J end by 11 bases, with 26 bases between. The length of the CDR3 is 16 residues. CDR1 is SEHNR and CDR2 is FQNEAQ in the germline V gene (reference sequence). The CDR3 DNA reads TGTGCCAGCAGCCCCCCTGGGCGTGAGGCAGCCCGGGAGCAGTATTTT. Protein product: CASSPPGREAAREQYF. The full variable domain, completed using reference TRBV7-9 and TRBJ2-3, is DTGVSQNPRHKITKRGQNVTFRCDPISEHNRLYWYRQTLGQGPEFLTYFQNEAQLEKSRLLSDRFSAERPKGSFSTLEIQRTEQGDSAMYLCASSPPGREAAREQYFGPGTRLTVL.

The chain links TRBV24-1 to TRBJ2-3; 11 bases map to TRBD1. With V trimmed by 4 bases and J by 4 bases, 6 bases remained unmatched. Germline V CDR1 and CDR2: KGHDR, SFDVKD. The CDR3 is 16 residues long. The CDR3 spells CATSDPGQGASDTQYF. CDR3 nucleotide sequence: TGTGCCACCAGTGACCCCGGACAGGGGGCTTCAGATACGCAGTATTTT.

In DNA, the CDR3 is TGTGCCAGCAGCTTGGGACTAGCGGGGAACTACGAGCAGTACTTC. Translation gives CASSLGLAGNYEQYF. The chain carries TRBV5-6 and TRBJ2-7; TRBD2 matches 11 bases. This CDR3 has 15 residues. CDR1 and CDR2 from the germline V gene are SGHDT and YYEEEE. Unmatched junction bases numbered 2, after V lost 0 bases and J lost 3 bases.

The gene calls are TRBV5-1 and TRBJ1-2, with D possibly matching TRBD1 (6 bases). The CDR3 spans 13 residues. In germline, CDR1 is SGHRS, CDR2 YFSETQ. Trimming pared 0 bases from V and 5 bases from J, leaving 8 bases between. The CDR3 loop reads CASSLDQGYGYTF. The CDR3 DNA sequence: TGCGCCAGCAGCTTGGACCAGGGGTATGGCTACACCTTC.

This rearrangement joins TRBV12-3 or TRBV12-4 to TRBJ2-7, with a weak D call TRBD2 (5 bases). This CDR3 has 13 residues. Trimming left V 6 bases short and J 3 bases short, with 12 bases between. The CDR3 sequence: CASSTRRYYEQYF. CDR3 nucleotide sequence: TGTGCCAGCAGCACGAGGAGGTACTACGAGCAGTACTTC.